This T cell receptor beta chain is from a study of response to subunit inactivated influenza vaccine. One entry per CDR3 protein, called by TCRdb with MiXCR from the RT-PCR reads. This sample carries about 620,000 distinct CDR3 sequences, 10% to 12% of them seen once, and the ten largest clones take more than 9.5%. CDR3 length: 13 amino acids. V was shortened by 6 bases and J by 3 bases, with 8 bases between the two germline ends. These sequences were also reported in another study, on T cells expressing NK-cell markers. As reported in that work: Researchers built TCR beta cDNA using 5'RACE template switching with UMIs. The sequencing cohort of eight donors included seven HCMV-seropositive individuals and one seronegative individual.

Here the sequenced sample was PBMCs from blood, taken on the day of vaccination. This rearrangement joins TRBV12-3 or TRBV12-4 to TRBJ2-2; D is undetermined. The sequence derives from a man aged 45-60 years who received an inactivated influenza vaccine. The CDR3 region is CASRWTYTGELFF. In DNA form, the CDR3 reads TGTGCCAGCAGGTGGACGTACACCGGGGAGCTGTTTTTT.